This T cell receptor (beta chain) stems from a study of blood T cell repertoires in COVID-19. Those who participated ranged in age from roughly 18 to 89 years and resided in under 25 US areas. The data were produced by immunoSEQ multiplex PCR, yet TCRdb's version contains in-frame clones alone and is incomplete. The sample contains roughly 180,000 clones, 82% of which appear only once. Per germline, CDR1 KGHDR and CDR2 SFDVKD. The CDR3 extends over 19 amino acids. V was clipped by 2 bases and J by 4 bases; unmatched bases: 12. The sequenced material came from PBMCs or T cells enriched from blood (not recorded which). This chain uses TRBV24-1 with TRBJ2-1, with TRBD2 identical over 11 bases. This receptor was obtained from a man in his 60s who had recovered from COVID-19. The CDR3 nucleotides read TGTGCCACCAGTGATTCTCTTAGCGGGGGGGCCTCTCAGTACAATGAGCAGTTCTTC. This encodes CATSDSLSGGASQYNEQFF.